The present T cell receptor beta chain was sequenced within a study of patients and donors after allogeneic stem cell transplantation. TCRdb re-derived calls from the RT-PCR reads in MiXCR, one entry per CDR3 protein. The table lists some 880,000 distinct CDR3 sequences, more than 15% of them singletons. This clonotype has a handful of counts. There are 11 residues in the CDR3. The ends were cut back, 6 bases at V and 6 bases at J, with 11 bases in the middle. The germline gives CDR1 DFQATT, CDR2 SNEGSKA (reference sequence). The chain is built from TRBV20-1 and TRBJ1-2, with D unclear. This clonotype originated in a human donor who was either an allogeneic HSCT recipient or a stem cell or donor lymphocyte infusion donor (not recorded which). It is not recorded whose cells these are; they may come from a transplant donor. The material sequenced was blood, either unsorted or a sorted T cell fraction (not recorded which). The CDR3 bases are TGCAGTGCGGTCAGGAGGGATGGCTACACCTTC. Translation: CSAVRRDGYTF.